This T cell receptor beta chain was identified during a study of blood T cell repertoires in COVID-19. Overall study context: Donors in the United States, Italy and Spain gave samples during acute or convalescent COVID-19. T cells, B-cell-depleted T cells, or PBMCs provided the cDNA or gDNA that served as material.

Original handling: Reference gene primer amplification in the assay estimated nucleated cell counts. The repertoire was sequenced with immunoSEQ multiplex PCR; TCRdb's copy has only in-frame clones and lacks some. From that table come the V and J calls and clone size; the DNA was used to work out D and trimming. The sample holds some 200,000 clones, around 81% seen once. Sequencing was done on a sample of peripheral blood. The source is a woman between 55 and 75 years old with acute or convalescent COVID-19.

The CDR3 spells CASRLQGVNTEAFF. CDR3 DNA sequence: TGCGCCAGCAGGTTACAGGGTGTGAACACTGAAGCTTTCTTT. The V gene is TRBV5-1, the J gene TRBJ1-1, with a tentative D call TRBD1 (6 bases). Per germline, CDR1 SGHRS and CDR2 YFSETQ. The CDR3 totals 14 residues. The V end was cut by 5 bases, the J end by 0 bases, with 11 bases between.